The 27 T cell receptor beta chains reported below all come from one sample, sequenced in a study of T-cell reconstitution after alpha-beta-depleted transplantation in children. As it was prepared, the TCRbeta library received unique molecular identifiers. TCRdb called the PCR reads again in MiXCR, with one record for every CDR3 protein. The sample has about 300,000 distinct CDR3 sequences, 10% seen once. The starting material was PBMCs, obtained before TCRalphabeta/CD19-depleted stem cell transplant. These receptor sequences come from a boy in the first two years of life with acute myeloid leukemia, due to receive a stem cell transplant.

This clonotype has at least ten counts. The chain couples TRBV29-1 to TRBJ2-3, with 9 bases matching TRBD1. With V trimmed by 6 bases and J by 4 bases, 8 bases remained unmatched. The CDR3 is made up of 14 amino acids. Germline assignment: CDR1 SQVTM and CDR2 ANQGSEA. CDR3 DNA sequence: TGCAGCGTCAAGTCGGGACAGGGCGCAGATACGCAGTATTTT. This sequence encodes CSVKSGQGADTQYF.

J is TRBJ2-1 and V is TRBV12-3 or TRBV12-4; D might be TRBD1 (5 bases). V dropped 7 bases and J dropped 1 base, with 8 bases sitting between them. The length of the CDR3 is 13 residues. In nucleotides, the CDR3 is TGTGCCAGCAATCAGGGATCCTACAATGAGCAGTTCTTC. It yields the protein CASNQGSYNEQFF.

This clonotype appeared a few times. This chain joins TRBV28 and TRBJ2-1, with unresolved D. Germline V gives CDR1 MDHEN, CDR2 SYDVKM. V dropped 5 bases and J dropped 11 bases, with 13 bases sitting between them. The length of the CDR3 is 12 residues. The DNA for the CDR3 is TGTGCCAGCAGTCAACTCCTGGATAAGCAGTTCTTC. Amino acid sequence: CASSQLLDKQFF.

This clonotype appeared many times. The chain employs TRBV6-5 and TRBJ2-1; D not resolved. Trimming left V 0 bases short and J 7 bases short, with 10 bases between. CDR3 length: 14 amino acids. Germline V gives CDR1 MNHEY, CDR2 SVGAGI. CDR3 amino acids: CASSYSYLENEQFF. The DNA for the CDR3 is TGTGCCAGCAGTTACTCCTATTTAGAGAATGAGCAGTTCTTC.

The table lists this clonotype with many counts. The V and J genes are TRBV7-2 and TRBJ2-3; 9 bases agree with TRBD2. Germline-derived CDR1 and CDR2 are SGHTA and FQGNSA. The CDR3 loop spans 16 amino acids. The trim removed 5 bases at V and 2 bases at J, leaving 8 bases unmatched. The CDR3 loop reads CASSLAGTSFTDTQYF. CDR3 sequence (DNA): TGTGCCAGCAGCCTGGCCGGGACTAGCTTCACAGATACGCAGTATTTT.

This clonotype was observed many times. The chain recombines TRBV11-2 with TRBJ2-7; D assignment may be TRBD1 or TRBD2 (6 bases each). Trimming pared 3 bases from V and 3 bases from J, leaving 12 bases between. The CDR3 covers 14 residues. Per the germline V gene, CDR1 is SGHAT and CDR2 is FQNNGV. DNA of the CDR3: TGTGCCAGCAGCTTTCCGGGGGCGGGCTACGAGCAGTACTTC. Translating it yields CASSFPGAGYEQYF.

The sample holds many counts of this clonotype. The J gene is TRBJ2-7, the V gene TRBV4-3; TRBD2 agrees at 9 bases. V shed 6 bases and J 3 bases; nucleotides not matched to a gene: 12. The CDR3 is 16 amino acids. Germline V gene data show CDR1 as LGHNA and CDR2 as YSLEER. The CDR3 coding sequence is TGCGCCAGCAGTCAAAAGCGACTAGCGGCCATCTACGAGCAGTACTTC. Amino acid sequence: CASSQKRLAAIYEQYF.

This clonotype has a handful of counts. The chain is built from TRBV20-1 and TRBJ2-5; the D is unclear. The V end lost 3 bases, the J end lost 7 bases, and 3 bases lay between the germline ends. The CDR3 sequence is 9 residues long. Germline values: CDR1 DFQATT, CDR2 SNEGSKA (reference sequence). This CDR3 is CSASGTQYF. The CDR3 DNA sequence: TGCAGTGCTAGTGGGACCCAGTACTTC.

This clonotype was counted only a few times. The genes are TRBV20-1 and TRBJ2-1; TRBD1 aligns across 12 bases. Looked up from germline, CDR1 is DFQATT and CDR2 is SNEGSKA (reference sequence). CDR3 length equals 15 residues. V was clipped by 4 bases and J by 2 bases; unmatched bases: 3. The chain's CDR3 is CSATGTGGPYNEQFF. CDR3 DNA: TGCAGTGCTACCGGGACAGGGGGCCCCTACAATGAGCAGTTCTTC.

This clonotype was detected only a few times. This sequence joins TRBV5-1 and TRBJ2-1; D uncertain. CDR3 length: 17 residues. Germline V CDR1 and CDR2: SGHRS, YFSETQ. Trimming took 1 base from V and 0 from J, leaving 14 bases between them. Here the CDR3 reads CASSLPLSPFSYNEQFF. CDR3 in DNA: TGCGCCAGCAGCTTGCCCCTCAGTCCCTTCTCCTACAATGAGCAGTTCTTC. Using reference TRBV5-1 and TRBJ2-1 for the parts outside the CDR3, the full variable domain is KAGVTQTPRYLIKTRGQQVTLSCSPISGHRSVSWYQQTPGQGLQFLFEYFSETQRNKGNFPGRFSGRQFSNSRSEMNVSTLELGDSALYLCASSLPLSPFSYNEQFFGPGTRLTVL.

This clonotype was counted at least ten times. This chain joins TRBV5-4 and TRBJ2-5; 11 bases line up with TRBD1. The ends lost 4 bases at V and 5 bases at J; junction bases unmatched: 7. Germline V gene data show CDR1 as SGHNT and CDR2 as YYREEE (reference sequence). This CDR3 contains 15 residues. The CDR3 loop reads CASSGRTGGAETQYF. The CDR3 DNA reads as TGTGCCAGCAGCGGCCGGACAGGGGGCGCGGAGACCCAGTACTTC.

In this sample, this clonotype turned up a few times. The chain is built from TRBV19 and TRBJ2-2, with 11 nucleotides matching TRBD1. Germline trimming cut 5 bases from V and 0 bases from J; bases unmatched to any gene: 5. This CDR3 has 17 amino acids. Germline V lookup: CDR1 LNHDA, CDR2 SQIVND (reference sequence). CDR3 nucleotide sequence: TGTGCCAGTAGTCCGGACAGGGGGCGAGCGAACACCGGGGAGCTGTTTTTT. Translation gives CASSPDRGRANTGELFF. The whole variable domain, remainder taken from reference TRBV19 and TRBJ2-2, is DGGITQSPKYLFRKEGQNVTLSCEQNLNHDAMYWYRQDPGQGLRLIYYSQIVNDFQKGDIAEGYSVSREKKESFPLTVTSAQKNPTAFYLCASSPDRGRANTGELFFGEGSRLTVL.

This clonotype showed up just a few times. The chain carries TRBV6-5 and TRBJ1-1, with 7 bases fitting TRBD1. Germline CDR1 reads MNHEY; CDR2 reads SVGAGI. Germline trimming cut 2 bases from V and 10 bases from J; bases unmatched to any gene: 13. The CDR3 extends over 15 amino acids. CDR3 region: CASSYREGQPFRAFF. The CDR3, as DNA: TGTGCCAGCAGTTACAGGGAGGGACAGCCTTTTAGAGCTTTCTTT.

The V call is TRBV9, the J call TRBJ1-6, with 7 bases lining up with TRBD1. Germline V gives CDR1 SGDLS, CDR2 YYNGEE. Trimming at V came to 5 bases and at J to 10 bases, leaving 9 bases not matched to a gene. The CDR3 extends over 14 amino acids. The CDR3 coding sequence is TGTGCCAGCAGTGACAGGGACCGAAGCTCACCCCTCCACTTT. It translates to CASSDRDRSSPLHF. The whole variable domain, filled in from reference TRBV9 and TRBJ1-6, reads DSGVTQTPKHLITATGQRVTLRCSPRSGDLSVYWYQQSLDQGLQFLIQYYNGEERAKGNILERFSAQQFPDLHSELNLSSLELGDSALYFCASSDRDRSSPLHFGNGTRLTVT.

Comment on this clonotype: A much larger clone lies a single base off, so this may be a read error. The chain employs TRBV11-2 and TRBJ1-4; possible D gene TRBD1, 5 bases. CDR1 SGHAT and CDR2 FQNNGV come from the germline V gene. The CDR3 runs 14 residues. Trimming stripped 5 bases from V and 6 bases from J, with 13 bases between. This CDR3 is CASSGVGRDEKLFF. In nucleotides, the CDR3 is TGTGCCAGCAGCGGGGTGGGGCGAGATGAAAAACTGTTTTTT.

J is TRBJ1-6 and V is TRBV7-9; 7 nucleotides line up with TRBD1. CDR1 SEHNR and CDR2 FQNEAQ come from the germline V gene (reference sequence). This CDR3 contains 13 residues. J was trimmed by 6 bases and V by 9 bases; bases with no gene match: 5. The CDR3 DNA reads as TGTGCCAGTCGGACAGGCCTTAATTCACCCCTCCACTTT. Residues: CASRTGLNSPLHF.

This clonotype was counted at least ten times. The chain joins TRBV7-9 to TRBJ1-1, with a tentative D call TRBD1 (5 bases). This CDR3 is built from 16 residues. Germline-derived CDR1 and CDR2 are SEHNR and FQNEAQ (reference sequence). Trimming removed 2 bases from V and 3 bases from J, with 16 bases in between. Here the CDR3 DNA reads TGTGCCAGCAGCTTACAGACTGGGGGTAGGGACACTGAAGCTTTCTTT. Protein sequence: CASSLQTGGRDTEAFF.

In this sample, this clonotype turned up many times. The chain carries TRBV7-3 and TRBJ2-7, with TRBD2 matching over 7 bases. Germline V gene data show CDR1 as SGHTA and CDR2 as FQGTGA. This CDR3 has 14 residues. J was trimmed by 6 bases and V by 4 bases; bases with no gene match: 9. The CDR3: CASSSSGTTLEQYF. The CDR3 region has the DNA TGTGCCAGCAGCTCCTCCGGGACTACCCTCGAGCAGTACTTC. The full variable domain, rest sourced from reference TRBV7-3 and TRBJ2-7, is GAGVSQTPSNKVTEKGKYVELRCDPISGHTALYWYRQSLGQGPEFLIYFQGTGAADDSGLPNDRFFAVRPEGSVSTLKIQRTERGDSAVYLCASSSSGTTLEQYFGPGTRLTVT.

The CDR3 spells CSAILAETGYNEQFF. The DNA for the CDR3 is TGCAGTGCTATTCTAGCGGAAACCGGCTACAATGAGCAGTTCTTC. The V call is TRBV20-1, the J call TRBJ2-1; 7 nucleotides agree with TRBD2. V shed 4 bases and J 3 bases; nucleotides not matched to a gene: 9. CDR1 DFQATT and CDR2 SNEGSKA come from the germline V gene (reference sequence). The CDR3 has 15 residues.

This clonotype was counted at least ten times. The chain uses TRBV27 and TRBJ2-7; TRBD1 matches at 8 bases. This CDR3 is built from 14 residues. Germline-derived CDR1 and CDR2 are MNHEY and SMNVEV (reference sequence). J gave up 2 bases and V 4 bases, and 4 bases lay outside the gene matches. The DNA for the CDR3 is TGTGCCAGCAGTTACCGGGACAGGCCCTACGAGCAGTACTTC. Translated, it gives CASSYRDRPYEQYF.

This clonotype has a handful of counts. The CDR3 loop reads CSARAAPNQPQHF. The CDR3 DNA reads as TGCAGTGCTAGGGCGGCCCCCAATCAGCCCCAGCATTTT. The chain combines TRBV20-1 with TRBJ1-5; no definite D call. The CDR3 sequence is 13 residues long. V dropped 3 bases and J dropped 3 bases, with 9 bases sitting between them. Germline V lookup: CDR1 DFQATT, CDR2 SNEGSKA (reference sequence).

This clonotype was counted many times. This chain uses TRBV28 with TRBJ1-1; tentatively, D is TRBD1 (6 bases). Germline lookup yields CDR1 MDHEN and CDR2 SYDVKM. This CDR3 has 19 residues. The V and J ends lost 6 bases and 3 bases respectively, with 29 bases between them. CDR3 protein: CASSLQWAGVKFKDTEAFF. The CDR3 bases are TGTGCCAGCAGCCTCCAGTGGGCAGGGGTTAAATTCAAGGACACTGAAGCTTTCTTT.

CDR3 in DNA: TGTGCCAGCAGCCCCACAGGGTTTCGAGGGCAGTACTTC. Amino acid sequence: CASSPTGFRGQYF. The J gene is TRBJ2-7, the V gene TRBV7-9; a possible D gene is TRBD1 (6 bases). V gave up 5 bases and J gave up 9 bases, with 17 bases separating them. The CDR3 runs to 13 residues. Germline V lookup: CDR1 SEHNR, CDR2 FQNEAQ (reference sequence).

The chain employs TRBV4-3 and TRBJ2-3; 11 bases agree with TRBD2. Germline V lookup: CDR1 LGHNA, CDR2 YSLEER. The CDR3 is made up of 17 amino acids. V lost 1 base to trimming and J lost 3 bases; unmatched junction nucleotides: 6. The CDR3 DNA follows: TGCGCCAGCAGCCAAGCACCGGGACTAGCGGAGACAGATACGCAGTATTTT. Protein product: CASSQAPGLAETDTQYF.

This clonotype was found many times. This chain links TRBV29-1 with TRBJ1-5; 9 bases line up with TRBD1. V dropped 5 bases and J dropped 5; count of bases not matched to a gene: 4. The CDR3 contains 13 residues. Looked up from germline, CDR1 is SQVTM and CDR2 is ANQGSEA. Here the CDR3 DNA reads TGCAGCGTTTGGACAGGGGCCGATCAGCCCCAGCATTTT. This sequence encodes CSVWTGADQPQHF.

This chain joins TRBV4-1 and TRBJ2-5; 10 bases agree with TRBD1. The CDR3 covers 16 residues. Germline CDR1 MGHRA, CDR2 YSYEKL. V shed 0 bases, J shed 5 bases, and the junction held 6 bases outside the gene matches. The CDR3 protein is CASSQDSTGGLETQYF. The CDR3 DNA sequence: TGCGCCAGCAGCCAAGATTCGACAGGGGGCTTGGAGACCCAGTACTTC.

V usage is TRBV6-1 and J usage is TRBJ2-1; 8 bases fit TRBD1. Germline CDR1 reads MNHNS; CDR2 reads SASEGT. The CDR3 contains 15 residues. With V trimmed by 4 bases and J by 10 bases, 12 bases remained unmatched. The CDR3, as DNA: TGTGCCAGCAGTGGCAGGGGGCTTTTTCTAAGCGAGCAGTTCTTC. It is translated as CASSGRGLFLSEQFF.